This T cell receptor beta chain came from a study of control samples from healthy donors and cancer patients. Libraries were prepared by immunoSEQ multiplex PCR; TCRdb keeps only in-frame clonotypes and omits some of them. The table includes 100,000 to 150,000 clones, around nine tenths detected once. The CDR3 is 14 residues long. The V gene's germline CDR1 is SGHRS and CDR2 YFSETQ. V was shortened by 7 bases and J by 6 bases, with 14 bases between the two germline ends. The rearrangement links TRBV5-1 to TRBJ1-6, with D perhaps TRBD1 (5 bases). Sequenced: blood. The sequence was collected from a man aged 40-55 years in good health. The CDR3 DNA is TGCGCCAGCGCCGAGGGACTGACTAATTCACCCCTCCACTTT. Amino acid sequence: CASAEGLTNSPLHF.